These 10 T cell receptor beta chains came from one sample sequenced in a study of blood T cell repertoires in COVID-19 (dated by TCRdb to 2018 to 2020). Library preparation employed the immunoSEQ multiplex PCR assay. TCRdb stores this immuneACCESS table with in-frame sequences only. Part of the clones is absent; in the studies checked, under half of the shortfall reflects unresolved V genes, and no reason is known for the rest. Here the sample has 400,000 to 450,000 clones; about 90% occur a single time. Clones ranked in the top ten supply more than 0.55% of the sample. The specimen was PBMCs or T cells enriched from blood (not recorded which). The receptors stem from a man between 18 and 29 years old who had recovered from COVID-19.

CDR3 nucleotide sequence: TGTGCCAGCAGTTCCCGGGACAGTTACAATGAGCAGTTCTTC. It yields the protein CASSSRDSYNEQFF. V is TRBV27 and J is TRBJ2-1; the match to TRBD1 covers 7 bases. Germline V gene sequence: CDR1 MNHEY, CDR2 SMNVEV (reference sequence). The CDR3 totals 14 residues. V trimming: 4 bases; J trimming: 4 bases; junction bases outside the gene matches: 4.

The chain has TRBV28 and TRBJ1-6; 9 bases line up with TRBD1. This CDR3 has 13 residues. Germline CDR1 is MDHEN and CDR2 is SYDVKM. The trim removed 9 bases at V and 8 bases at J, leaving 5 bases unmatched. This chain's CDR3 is CASRGQGDSPLHF. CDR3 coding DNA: TGTGCCAGTAGGGGACAGGGAGATTCACCCCTCCACTTT.

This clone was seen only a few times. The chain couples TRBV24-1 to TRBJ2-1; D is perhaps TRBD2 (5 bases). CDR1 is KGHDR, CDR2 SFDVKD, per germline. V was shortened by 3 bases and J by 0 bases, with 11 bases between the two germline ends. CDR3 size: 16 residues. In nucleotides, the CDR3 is TGTGCCACCAGTGATGGACTTGGAAGCTCCTACAATGAGCAGTTCTTC. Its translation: CATSDGLGSSYNEQFF.

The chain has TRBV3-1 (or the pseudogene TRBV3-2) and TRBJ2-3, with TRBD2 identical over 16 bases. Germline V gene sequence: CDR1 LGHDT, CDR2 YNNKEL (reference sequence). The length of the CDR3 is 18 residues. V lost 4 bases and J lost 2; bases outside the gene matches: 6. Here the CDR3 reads CASSPFGTSGRDTDTQYF. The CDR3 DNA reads TGTGCCAGCAGCCCGTTCGGGACTAGCGGGAGGGACACAGATACGCAGTATTTT.

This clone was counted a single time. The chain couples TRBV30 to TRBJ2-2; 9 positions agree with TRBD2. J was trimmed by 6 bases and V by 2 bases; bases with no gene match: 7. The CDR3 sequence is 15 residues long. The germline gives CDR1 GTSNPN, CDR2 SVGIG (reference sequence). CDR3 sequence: CAWSPASGIPGELFF. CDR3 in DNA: TGTGCCTGGAGTCCAGCTAGCGGGATCCCCGGGGAGCTGTTTTTT.

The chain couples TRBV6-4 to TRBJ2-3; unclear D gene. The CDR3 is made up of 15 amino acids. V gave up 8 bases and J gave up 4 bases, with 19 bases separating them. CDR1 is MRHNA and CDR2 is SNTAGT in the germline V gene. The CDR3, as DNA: TGTGCCAGCCAGATAAGAGGCGGTTTTGCAGATACGCAGTATTTT. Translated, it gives CASQIRGGFADTQYF.

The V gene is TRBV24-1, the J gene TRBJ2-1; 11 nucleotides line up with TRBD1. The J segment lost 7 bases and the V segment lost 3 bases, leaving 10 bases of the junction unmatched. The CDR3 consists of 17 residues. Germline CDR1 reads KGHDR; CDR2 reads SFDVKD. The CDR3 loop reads CATSDTGGTGGFNEQFF. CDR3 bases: TGTGCCACCAGTGATACGGGGGGGACAGGGGGGTTTAATGAGCAGTTCTTC.

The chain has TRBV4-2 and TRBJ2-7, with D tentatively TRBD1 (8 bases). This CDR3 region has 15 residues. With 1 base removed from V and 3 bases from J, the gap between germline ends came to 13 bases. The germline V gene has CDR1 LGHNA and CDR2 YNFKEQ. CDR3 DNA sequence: TGTGCCAGCAGCCAAGGGAGCGGGACAGGCTACGAGCAGTACTTC. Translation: CASSQGSGTGYEQYF.

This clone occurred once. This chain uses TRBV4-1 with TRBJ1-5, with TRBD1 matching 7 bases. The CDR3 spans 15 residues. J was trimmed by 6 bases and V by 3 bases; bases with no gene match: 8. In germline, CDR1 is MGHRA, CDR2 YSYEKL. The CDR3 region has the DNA TGCGCCAGCAGCCAGGTGACAGGGAATTCTCAGCCCCAGCATTTT. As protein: CASSQVTGNSQPQHF.

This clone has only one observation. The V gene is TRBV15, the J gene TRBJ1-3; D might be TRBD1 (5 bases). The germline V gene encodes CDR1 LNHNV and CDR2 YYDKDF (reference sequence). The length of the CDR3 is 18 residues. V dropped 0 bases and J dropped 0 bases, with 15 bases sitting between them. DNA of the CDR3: TGTGCCACCAGCAGAGAAGGTTTAGGACAATACTCTGGAAACACCATATATTTT. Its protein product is CATSREGLGQYSGNTIYF.